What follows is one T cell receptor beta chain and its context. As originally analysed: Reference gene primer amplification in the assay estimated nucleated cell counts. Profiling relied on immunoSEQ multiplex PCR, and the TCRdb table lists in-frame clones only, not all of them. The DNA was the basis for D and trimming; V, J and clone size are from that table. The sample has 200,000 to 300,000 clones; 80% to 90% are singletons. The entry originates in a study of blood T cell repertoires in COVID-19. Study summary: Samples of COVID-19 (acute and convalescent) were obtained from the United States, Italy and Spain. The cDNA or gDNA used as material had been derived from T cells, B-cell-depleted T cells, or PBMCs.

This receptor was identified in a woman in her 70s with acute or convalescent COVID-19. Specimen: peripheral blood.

As DNA, the CDR3 is TGTGCCAGCAGTTTAACAAACCAGGGAAACTACGAGCAGTACTTC. Protein product: CASSLTNQGNYEQYF. The gene calls are TRBV6-5 and TRBJ2-7, with a weak D call TRBD1 (5 bases). Germline V lookup: CDR1 MNHEY, CDR2 SVGAGI. There are 15 residues in the CDR3. Trimming pared 4 bases from V and 3 bases from J, leaving 16 bases between.